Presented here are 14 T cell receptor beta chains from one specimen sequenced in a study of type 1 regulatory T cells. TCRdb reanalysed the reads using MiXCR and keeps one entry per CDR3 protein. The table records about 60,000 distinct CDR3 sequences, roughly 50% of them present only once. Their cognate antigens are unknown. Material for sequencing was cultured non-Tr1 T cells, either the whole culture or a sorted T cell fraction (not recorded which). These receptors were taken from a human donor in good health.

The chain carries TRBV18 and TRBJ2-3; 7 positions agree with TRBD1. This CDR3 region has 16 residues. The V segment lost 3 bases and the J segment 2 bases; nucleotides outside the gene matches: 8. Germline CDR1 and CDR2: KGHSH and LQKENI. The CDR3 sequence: CASSPGTARVTDTQYF. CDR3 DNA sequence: TGTGCCAGCTCACCCGGGACAGCCCGTGTCACAGATACGCAGTATTTT.

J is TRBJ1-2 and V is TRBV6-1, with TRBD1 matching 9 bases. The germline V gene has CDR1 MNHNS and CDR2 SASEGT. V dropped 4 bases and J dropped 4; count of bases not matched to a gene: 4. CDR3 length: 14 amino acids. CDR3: CASSVGQGSYGYTF. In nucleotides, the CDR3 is TGTGCCAGCAGTGTCGGACAGGGGAGCTATGGCTACACCTTC.

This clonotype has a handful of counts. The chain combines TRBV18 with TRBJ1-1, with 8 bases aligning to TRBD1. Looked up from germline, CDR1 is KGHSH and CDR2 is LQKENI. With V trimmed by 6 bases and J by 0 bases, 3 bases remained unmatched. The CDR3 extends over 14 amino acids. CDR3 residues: CASSRQGMNTEAFF. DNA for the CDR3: TGTGCCAGCTCCCGACAGGGGATGAACACTGAAGCTTTCTTT.

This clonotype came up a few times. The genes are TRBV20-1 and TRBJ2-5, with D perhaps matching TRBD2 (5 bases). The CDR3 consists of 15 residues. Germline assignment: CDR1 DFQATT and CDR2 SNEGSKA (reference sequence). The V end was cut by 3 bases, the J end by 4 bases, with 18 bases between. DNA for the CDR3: TGCAGTGCTAGTCCCCCGGGGTCCGGGCCAGAGACCCAGTACTTC. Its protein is CSASPPGSGPETQYF.

CDR3 amino acids: CASSLGTSGGYSTDTQYF. In DNA, the CDR3 is TGTGCCAGCAGCTTGGGGACTAGCGGGGGCTATAGCACAGATACGCAGTATTTT. The chain has TRBV5-4 and TRBJ2-3; 13 bases line up with TRBD2. The CDR3 covers 18 residues. From germline, CDR1 is SGHNT and CDR2 YYREEE (reference sequence). V shed 0 bases, J shed 0 bases, and the junction held 4 bases outside the gene matches.

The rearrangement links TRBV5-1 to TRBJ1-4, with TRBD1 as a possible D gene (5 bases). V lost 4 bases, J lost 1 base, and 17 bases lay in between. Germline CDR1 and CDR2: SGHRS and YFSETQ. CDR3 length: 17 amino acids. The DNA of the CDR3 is TGCGCCAGCAGCATTCAACCAGGGAGCGGAACTAATGAAAAACTGTTTTTT. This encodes CASSIQPGSGTNEKLFF. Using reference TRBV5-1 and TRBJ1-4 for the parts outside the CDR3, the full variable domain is KAGVTQTPRYLIKTRGQQVTLSCSPISGHRSVSWYQQTPGQGLQFLFEYFSETQRNKGNFPGRFSGRQFSNSRSEMNVSTLELGDSALYLCASSIQPGSGTNEKLFFGSGTQLSVL.

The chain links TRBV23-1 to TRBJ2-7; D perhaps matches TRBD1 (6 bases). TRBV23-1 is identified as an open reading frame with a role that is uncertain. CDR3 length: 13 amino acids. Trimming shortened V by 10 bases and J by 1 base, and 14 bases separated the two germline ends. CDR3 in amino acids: CATQRTESYEQYF. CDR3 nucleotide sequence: TGCGCCACTCAAAGGACAGAGTCCTACGAGCAGTACTTC.

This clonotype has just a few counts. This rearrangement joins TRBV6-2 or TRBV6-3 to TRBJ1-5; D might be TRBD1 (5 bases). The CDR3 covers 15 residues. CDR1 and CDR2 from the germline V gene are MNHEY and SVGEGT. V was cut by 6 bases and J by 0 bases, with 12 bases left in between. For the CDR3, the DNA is TGTGCCAGCAGGACCCAGGGCTCTAGCAATCAGCCCCAGCATTTT. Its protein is CASRTQGSSNQPQHF.

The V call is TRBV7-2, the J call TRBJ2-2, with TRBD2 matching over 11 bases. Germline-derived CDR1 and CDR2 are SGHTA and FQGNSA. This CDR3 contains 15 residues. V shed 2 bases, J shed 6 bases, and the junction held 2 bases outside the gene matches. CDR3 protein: CASSLRGLAAGELFF. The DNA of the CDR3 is TGTGCCAGCAGCTTAAGGGGACTAGCGGCCGGGGAGCTGTTTTTT.

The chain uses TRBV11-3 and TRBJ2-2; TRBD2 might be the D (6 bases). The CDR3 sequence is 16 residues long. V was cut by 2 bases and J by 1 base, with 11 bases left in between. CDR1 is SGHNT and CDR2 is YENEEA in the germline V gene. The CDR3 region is CASSLYGGENTGELFF. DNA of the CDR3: TGTGCCAGCAGCTTATACGGGGGTGAGAACACCGGGGAGCTGTTTTTT.

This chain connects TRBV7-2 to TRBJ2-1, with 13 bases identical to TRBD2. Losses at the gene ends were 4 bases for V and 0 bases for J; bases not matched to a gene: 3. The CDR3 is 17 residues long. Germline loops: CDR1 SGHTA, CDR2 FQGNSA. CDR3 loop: CASSWTSGGSSYNEQFF. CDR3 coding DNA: TGTGCCAGCAGCTGGACTAGCGGGGGAAGCTCCTACAATGAGCAGTTCTTC.

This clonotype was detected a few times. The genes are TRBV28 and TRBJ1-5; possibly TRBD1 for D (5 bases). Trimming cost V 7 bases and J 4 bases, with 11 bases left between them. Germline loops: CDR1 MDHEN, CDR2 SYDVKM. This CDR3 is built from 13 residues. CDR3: CASITGVNQPQHF. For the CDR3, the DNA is TGTGCCAGCATCACAGGAGTGAATCAGCCCCAGCATTTT.

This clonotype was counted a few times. CDR3 nucleotide sequence: TGTGCCACCAGCTGGGAAGTAGGTACTGAAGCTTTCTTT. The encoded protein is CATSWEVGTEAFF. The chain uses TRBV15 and TRBJ1-1; D call uncertain. The CDR3 spans 13 residues. V lost 5 bases and J 5 bases, leaving 12 bases between the germline ends. Germline V CDR1 and CDR2: LNHNV, YYDKDF (reference sequence).

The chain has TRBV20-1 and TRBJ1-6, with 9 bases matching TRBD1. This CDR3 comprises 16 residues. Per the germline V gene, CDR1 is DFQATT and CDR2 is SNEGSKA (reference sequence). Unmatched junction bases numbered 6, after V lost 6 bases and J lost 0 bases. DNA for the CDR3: TGCAGTGCCCGGGACAGGGCAACCTCCTATAATTCACCCCTCCACTTT. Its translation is CSARDRATSYNSPLHF.